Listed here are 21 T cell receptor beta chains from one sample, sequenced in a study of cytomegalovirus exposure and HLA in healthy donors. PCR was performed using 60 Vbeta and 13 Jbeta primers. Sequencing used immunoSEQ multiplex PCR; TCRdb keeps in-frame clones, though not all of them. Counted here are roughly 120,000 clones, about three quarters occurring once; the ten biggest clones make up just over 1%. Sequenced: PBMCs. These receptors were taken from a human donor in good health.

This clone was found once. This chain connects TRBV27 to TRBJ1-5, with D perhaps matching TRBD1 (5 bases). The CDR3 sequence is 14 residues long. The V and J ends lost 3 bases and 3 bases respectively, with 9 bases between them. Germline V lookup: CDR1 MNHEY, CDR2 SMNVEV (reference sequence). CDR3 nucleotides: TGTGCCAGCAGTTTTGGCAGGGTCAATCAGCCCCAGCATTTT. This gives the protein CASSFGRVNQPQHF.

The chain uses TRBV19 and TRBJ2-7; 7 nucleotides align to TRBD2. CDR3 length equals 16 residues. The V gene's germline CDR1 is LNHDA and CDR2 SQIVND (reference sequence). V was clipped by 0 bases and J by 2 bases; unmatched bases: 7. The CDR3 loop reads CASSIEAGQPTYEQYF. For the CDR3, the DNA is TGTGCCAGTAGTATAGAAGCGGGGCAACCGACCTACGAGCAGTACTTC.

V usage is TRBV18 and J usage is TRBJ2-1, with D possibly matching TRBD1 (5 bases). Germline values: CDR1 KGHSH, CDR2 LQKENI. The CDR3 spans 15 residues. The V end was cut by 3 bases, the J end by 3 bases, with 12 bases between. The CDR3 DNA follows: TGTGCCAGCTCACCGTCAGGGATCGGCTACAATGAGCAGTTCTTC. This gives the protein CASSPSGIGYNEQFF.

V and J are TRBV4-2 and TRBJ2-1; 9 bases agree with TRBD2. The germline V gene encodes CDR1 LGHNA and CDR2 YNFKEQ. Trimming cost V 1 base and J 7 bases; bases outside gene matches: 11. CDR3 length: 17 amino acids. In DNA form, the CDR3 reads TGTGCCAGCAGCCAAGGGTTGCGGGGGGGCCTTGGGAATGAGCAGTTCTTC. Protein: CASSQGLRGGLGNEQFF.

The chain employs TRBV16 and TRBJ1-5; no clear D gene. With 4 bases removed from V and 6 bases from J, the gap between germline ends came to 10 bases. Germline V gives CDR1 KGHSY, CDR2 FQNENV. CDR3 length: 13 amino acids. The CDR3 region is CASSPIAGQPQHF. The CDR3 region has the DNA TGTGCCAGCAGCCCCATTGCGGGTCAGCCCCAGCATTTT.

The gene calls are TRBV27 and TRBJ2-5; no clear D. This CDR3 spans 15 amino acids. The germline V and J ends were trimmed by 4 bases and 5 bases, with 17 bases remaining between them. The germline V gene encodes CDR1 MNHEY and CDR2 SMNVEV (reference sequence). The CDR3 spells CASSSSITAWETQYF. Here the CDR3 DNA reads TGTGCCAGCAGTTCCAGTATTACAGCCTGGGAGACCCAGTACTTC.

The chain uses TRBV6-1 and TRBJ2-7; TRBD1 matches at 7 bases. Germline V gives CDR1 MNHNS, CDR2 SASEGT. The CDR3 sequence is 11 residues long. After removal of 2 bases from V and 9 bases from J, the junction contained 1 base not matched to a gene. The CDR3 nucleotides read TGTGCCAGCAGTGAAAACAGGGGGCAGTACTTC. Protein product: CASSENRGQYF.

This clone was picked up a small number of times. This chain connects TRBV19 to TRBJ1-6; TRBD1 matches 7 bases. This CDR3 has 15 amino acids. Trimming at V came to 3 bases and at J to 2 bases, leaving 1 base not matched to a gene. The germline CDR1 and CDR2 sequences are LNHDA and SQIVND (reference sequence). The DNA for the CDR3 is TGTGCCAGTAGTATGCAGGGGGCCTATAATTCACCCCTCCACTTT. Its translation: CASSMQGAYNSPLHF.

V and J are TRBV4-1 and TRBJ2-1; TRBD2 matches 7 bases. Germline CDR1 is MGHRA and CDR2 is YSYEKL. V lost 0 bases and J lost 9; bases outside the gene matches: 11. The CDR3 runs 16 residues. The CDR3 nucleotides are TGCGCCAGCAGCCAAGATCTTTGGGCTAGCGGTATTGAGCAGTTCTTC. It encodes CASSQDLWASGIEQFF.

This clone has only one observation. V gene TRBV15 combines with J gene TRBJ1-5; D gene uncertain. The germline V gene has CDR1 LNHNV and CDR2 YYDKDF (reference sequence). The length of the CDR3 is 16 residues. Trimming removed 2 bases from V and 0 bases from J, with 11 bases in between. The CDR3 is CATSRTTYDSNQPQHF. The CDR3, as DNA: TGTGCCACCAGCAGAACCACCTACGATAGCAATCAGCCCCAGCATTTT.

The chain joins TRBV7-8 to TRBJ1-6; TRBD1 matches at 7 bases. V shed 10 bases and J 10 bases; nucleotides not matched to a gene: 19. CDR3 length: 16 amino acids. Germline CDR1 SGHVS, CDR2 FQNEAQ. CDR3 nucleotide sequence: TGTGCCACCGGGTACACAGTACCAGGGGGGATCTCACCCCTCCACTTT. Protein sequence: CATGYTVPGGISPLHF.

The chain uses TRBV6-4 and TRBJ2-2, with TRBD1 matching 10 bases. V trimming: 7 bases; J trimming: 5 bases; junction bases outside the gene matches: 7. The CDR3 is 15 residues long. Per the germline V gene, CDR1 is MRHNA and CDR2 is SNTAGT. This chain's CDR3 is CASTAGTGETGELFF. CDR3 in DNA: TGTGCCAGCACAGCCGGGACAGGGGAGACCGGGGAGCTGTTTTTT.

CDR3 DNA: TGCGCCAGCAGCGCCTCAGGGCTCAATCAGCCCCAGCATTTT. Amino acid sequence: CASSASGLNQPQHF. This rearrangement joins TRBV5-1 to TRBJ1-5, with a weak D call TRBD1 (5 bases). Germline V gives CDR1 SGHRS, CDR2 YFSETQ. Trimming shortened V by 4 bases and J by 3 bases, and 11 bases separated the two germline ends. This CDR3 region has 14 residues.

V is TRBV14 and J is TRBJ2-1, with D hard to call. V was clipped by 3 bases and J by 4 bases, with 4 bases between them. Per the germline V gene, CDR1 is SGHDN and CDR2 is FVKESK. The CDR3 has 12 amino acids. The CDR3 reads CASSHQYNEQFF. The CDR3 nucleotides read TGTGCCAGCAGCCACCAGTACAATGAGCAGTTCTTC.

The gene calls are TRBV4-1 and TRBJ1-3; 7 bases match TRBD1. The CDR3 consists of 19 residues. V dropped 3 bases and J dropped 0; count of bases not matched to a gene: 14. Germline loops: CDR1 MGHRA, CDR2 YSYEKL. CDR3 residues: CASSHRDSRKPDSGNTIYF. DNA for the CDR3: TGCGCCAGCAGCCACCGGGACAGCAGAAAACCCGACTCTGGAAACACCATATATTTT.

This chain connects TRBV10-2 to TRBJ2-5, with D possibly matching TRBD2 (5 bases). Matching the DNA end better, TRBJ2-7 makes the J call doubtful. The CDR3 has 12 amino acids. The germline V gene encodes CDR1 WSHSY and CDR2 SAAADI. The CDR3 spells CASSFLATEQYF. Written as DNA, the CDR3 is TGCGCCAGCAGTTTCTTAGCGACCGAGCAGTACTTC.

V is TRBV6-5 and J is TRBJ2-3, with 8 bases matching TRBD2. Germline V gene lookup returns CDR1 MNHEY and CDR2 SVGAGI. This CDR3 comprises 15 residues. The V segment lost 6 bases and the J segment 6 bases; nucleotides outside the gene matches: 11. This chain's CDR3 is CASSLDRGGRDTQYF. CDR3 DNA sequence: TGTGCCAGCAGCCTAGATCGGGGGGGCCGCGATACGCAGTATTTT.

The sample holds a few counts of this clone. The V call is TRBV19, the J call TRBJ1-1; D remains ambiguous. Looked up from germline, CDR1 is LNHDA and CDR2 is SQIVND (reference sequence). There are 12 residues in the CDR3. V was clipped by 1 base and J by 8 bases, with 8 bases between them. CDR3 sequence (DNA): TGTGCCAGTAGTATAGGCGGGTACGAAGCTTTCTTT. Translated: CASSIGGYEAFF.

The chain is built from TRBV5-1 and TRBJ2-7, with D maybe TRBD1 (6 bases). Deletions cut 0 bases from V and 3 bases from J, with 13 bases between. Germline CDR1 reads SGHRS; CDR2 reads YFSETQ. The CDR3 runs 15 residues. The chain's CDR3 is CASSLAQGRGYEQYF. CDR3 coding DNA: TGCGCCAGCAGCTTGGCACAGGGCAGAGGCTACGAGCAGTACTTC.

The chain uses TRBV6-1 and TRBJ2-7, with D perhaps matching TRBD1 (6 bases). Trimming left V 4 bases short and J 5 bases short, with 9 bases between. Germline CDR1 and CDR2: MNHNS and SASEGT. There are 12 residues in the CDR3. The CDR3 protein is CASSAQGNEQYF. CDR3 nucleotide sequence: TGTGCCAGCAGTGCCCAGGGGAACGAGCAGTACTTC.

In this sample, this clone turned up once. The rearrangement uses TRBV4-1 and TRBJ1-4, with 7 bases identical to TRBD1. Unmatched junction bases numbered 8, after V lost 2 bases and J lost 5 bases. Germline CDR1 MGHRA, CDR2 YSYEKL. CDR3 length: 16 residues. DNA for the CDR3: TGCGCCAGCAGCCAAAATGGACAGGTGACGAATGAAAAACTGTTTTTT. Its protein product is CASSQNGQVTNEKLFF.